This T cell receptor beta chain was captured by sequencing in a study of human T cells and chemical hapten exposure. This clonotype was seen only a few times. The antigen remains undetermined. Looked up from germline, CDR1 is MDHEN and CDR2 is SYDVKM. Trimming stripped 6 bases from V and 7 bases from J, with 12 bases between. This CDR3 contains 12 residues. Study observations and caveats: TCRs whose frequency exceeded 1 in 1000 remained the same following DPC sensitization.

The library gave individual cDNA molecules unique molecular identifiers. Original processing methods: Per-sample TCR counts ranged from about 23,224 to 750,000, median around 96,000. TCRdb re-called the 5' RACE reads through MiXCR, storing one row per CDR3 protein. Clone size and V and J calls follow TCRdb, not the original study. The sample has roughly 120,000 distinct CDR3 sequences; approximately 20% are singletons. The authors extracted total RNA from unfractionated whole blood. This rearrangement joins TRBV28 to TRBJ1-1, with unresolved D. The TCR comes from a human donor in good health. CDR3 sequence: CASSREVGEAFF. The CDR3 DNA follows: TGTGCCAGCAGCCGTGAAGTCGGTGAAGCTTTCTTT.